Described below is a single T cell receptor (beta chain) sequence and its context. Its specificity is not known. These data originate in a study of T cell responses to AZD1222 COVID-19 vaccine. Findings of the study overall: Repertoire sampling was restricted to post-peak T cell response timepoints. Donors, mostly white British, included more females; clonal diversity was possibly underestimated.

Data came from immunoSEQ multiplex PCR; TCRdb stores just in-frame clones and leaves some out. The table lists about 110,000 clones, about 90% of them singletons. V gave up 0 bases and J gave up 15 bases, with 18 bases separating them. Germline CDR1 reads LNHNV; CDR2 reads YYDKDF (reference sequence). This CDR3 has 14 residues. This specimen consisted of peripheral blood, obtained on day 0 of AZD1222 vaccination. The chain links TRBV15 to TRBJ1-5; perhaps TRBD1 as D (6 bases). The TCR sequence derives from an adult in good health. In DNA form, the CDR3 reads TGTGCCACCAGCAGAGATTTGGTCGAGGCAGGGGTGCATTTT. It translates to CATSRDLVEAGVHF.